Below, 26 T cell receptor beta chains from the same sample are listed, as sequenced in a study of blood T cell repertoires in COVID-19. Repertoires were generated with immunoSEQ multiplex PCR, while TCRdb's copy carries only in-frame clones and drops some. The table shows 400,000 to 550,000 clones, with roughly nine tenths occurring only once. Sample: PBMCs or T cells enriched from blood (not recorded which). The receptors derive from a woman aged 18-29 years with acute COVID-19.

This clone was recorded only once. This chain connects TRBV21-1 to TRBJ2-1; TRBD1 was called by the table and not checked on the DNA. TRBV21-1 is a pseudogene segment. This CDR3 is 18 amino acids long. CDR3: CASSLRQEQRSSYNEQFF. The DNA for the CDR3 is TGTGCCAGCAGCCTGCGACAGGAACAAAGGAGCTCCTACAATGAGCAGTTCTTC.

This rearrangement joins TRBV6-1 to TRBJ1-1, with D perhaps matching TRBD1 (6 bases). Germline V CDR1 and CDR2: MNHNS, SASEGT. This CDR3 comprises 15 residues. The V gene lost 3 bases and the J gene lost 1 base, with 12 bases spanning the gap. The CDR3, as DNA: TGTGCCAGCAGTGAGTTTAGAGGGGGGAACACTGAAGCTTTCTTT. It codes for CASSEFRGGNTEAFF.

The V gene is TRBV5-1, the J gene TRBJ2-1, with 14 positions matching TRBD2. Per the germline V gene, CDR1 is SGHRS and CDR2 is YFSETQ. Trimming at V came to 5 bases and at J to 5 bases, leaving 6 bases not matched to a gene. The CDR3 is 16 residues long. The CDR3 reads CASRGTSGGPNNEQFF. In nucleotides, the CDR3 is TGCGCCAGCAGGGGGACTAGCGGGGGTCCGAACAATGAGCAGTTCTTC.

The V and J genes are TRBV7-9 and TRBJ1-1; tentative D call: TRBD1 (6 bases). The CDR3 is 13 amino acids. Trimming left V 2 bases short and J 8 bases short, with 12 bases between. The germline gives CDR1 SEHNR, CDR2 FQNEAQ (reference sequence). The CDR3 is CASSLLGAAEAFF. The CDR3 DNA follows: TGTGCCAGCAGCTTATTGGGGGCGGCAGAAGCTTTCTTT.

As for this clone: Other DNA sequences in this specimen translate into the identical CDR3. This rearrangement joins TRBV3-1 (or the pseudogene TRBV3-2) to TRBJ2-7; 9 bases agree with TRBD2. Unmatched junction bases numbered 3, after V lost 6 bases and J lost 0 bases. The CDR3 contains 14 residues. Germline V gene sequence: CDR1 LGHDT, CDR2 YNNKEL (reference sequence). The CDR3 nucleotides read TGTGCCAGCAGGACTAGCGGCAGCTCCTACGAGCAGTACTTC. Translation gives CASRTSGSSYEQYF.

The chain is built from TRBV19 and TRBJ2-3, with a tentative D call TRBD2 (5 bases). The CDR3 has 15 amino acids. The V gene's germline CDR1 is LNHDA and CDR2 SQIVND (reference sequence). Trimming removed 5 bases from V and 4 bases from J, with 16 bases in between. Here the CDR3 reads CASSSLRTAADTQYF. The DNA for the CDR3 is TGTGCCAGTAGTTCGTTGAGGACTGCGGCAGATACGCAGTATTTT.

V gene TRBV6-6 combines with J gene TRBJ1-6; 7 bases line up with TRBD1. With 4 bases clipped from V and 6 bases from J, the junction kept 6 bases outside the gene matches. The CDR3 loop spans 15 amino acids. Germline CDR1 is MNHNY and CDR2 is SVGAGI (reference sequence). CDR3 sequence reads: CASSSDRAGNSPLHF. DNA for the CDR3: TGTGCCAGCAGTTCTGACAGGGCCGGTAATTCACCCCTCCACTTT.

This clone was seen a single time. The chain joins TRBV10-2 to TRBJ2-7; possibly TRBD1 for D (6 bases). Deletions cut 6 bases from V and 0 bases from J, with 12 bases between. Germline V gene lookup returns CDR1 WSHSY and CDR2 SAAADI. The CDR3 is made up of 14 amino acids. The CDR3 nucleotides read TGCGCCAGCAGCGTACAGGGATACTCCTACGAGCAGTACTTC. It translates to CASSVQGYSYEQYF.

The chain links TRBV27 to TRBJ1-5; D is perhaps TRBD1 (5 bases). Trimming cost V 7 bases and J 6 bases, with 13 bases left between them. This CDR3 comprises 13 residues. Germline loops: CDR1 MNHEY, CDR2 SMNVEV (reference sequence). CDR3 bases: TGTGCCAGCAACAGCAGGGATGGTCAGCCCCAGCATTTT. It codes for CASNSRDGQPQHF.

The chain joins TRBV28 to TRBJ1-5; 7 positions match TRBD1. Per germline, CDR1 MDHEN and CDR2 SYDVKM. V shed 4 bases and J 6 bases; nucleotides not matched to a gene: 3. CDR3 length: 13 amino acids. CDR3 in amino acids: CASSSQGGQPQHF. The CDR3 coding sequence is TGTGCCAGCAGTTCCCAGGGGGGTCAGCCCCAGCATTTT.

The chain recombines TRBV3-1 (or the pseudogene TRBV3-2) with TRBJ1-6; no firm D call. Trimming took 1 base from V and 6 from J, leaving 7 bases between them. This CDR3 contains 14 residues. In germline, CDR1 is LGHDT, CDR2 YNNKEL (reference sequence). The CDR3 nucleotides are TGTGCCAGCAGCCAAGTACGGGTTAATTCACCCCTCCACTTT. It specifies CASSQVRVNSPLHF.

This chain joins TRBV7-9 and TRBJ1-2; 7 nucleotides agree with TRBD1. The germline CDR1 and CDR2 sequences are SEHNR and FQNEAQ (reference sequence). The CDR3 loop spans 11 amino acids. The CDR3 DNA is TGTGCAGCAGGGGGGAACTATGGCTACACCTTC. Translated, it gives CAAGGNYGYTF.

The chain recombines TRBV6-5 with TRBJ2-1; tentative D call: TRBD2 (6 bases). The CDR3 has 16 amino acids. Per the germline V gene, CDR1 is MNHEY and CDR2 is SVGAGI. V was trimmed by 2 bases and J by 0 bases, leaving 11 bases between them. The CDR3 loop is CASSYAGSTSYNEQFF. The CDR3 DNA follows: TGTGCCAGCAGTTACGCGGGGTCAACCTCCTACAATGAGCAGTTCTTC.

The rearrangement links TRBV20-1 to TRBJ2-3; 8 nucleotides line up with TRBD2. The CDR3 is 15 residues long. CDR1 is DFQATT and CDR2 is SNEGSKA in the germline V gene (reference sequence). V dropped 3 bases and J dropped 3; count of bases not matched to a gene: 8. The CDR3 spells CSASSLAGKTDTQYF. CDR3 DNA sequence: TGCAGTGCTAGTTCCCTAGCGGGCAAAACAGATACGCAGTATTTT.

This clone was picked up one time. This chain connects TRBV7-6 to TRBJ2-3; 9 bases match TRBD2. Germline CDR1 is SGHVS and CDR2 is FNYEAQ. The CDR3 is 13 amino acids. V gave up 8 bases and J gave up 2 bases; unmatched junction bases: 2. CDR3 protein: CASASGITDTQYF. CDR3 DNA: TGTGCCAGCGCTAGCGGGATCACAGATACGCAGTATTTT.

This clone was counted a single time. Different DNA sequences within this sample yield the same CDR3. CDR3 DNA: TGTGCCAGCAGCTTAGGGGGGGGCCGCGAGCAGTACTTC. Translated, it gives CASSLGGGREQYF. The genes are TRBV7-2 and TRBJ2-7; D is perhaps TRBD2 (7 bases). V was clipped by 1 base and J by 6 bases, with 10 bases between them. From germline, CDR1 is SGHTA and CDR2 FQGNSA. The length of the CDR3 is 13 residues.

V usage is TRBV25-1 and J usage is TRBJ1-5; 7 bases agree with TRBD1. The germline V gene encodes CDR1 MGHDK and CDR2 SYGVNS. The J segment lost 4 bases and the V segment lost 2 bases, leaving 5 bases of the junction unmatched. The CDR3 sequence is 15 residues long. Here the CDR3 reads CASSERQGQNQPQHF. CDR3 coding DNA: TGTGCCAGCAGTGAACGACAGGGCCAAAATCAGCCCCAGCATTTT.

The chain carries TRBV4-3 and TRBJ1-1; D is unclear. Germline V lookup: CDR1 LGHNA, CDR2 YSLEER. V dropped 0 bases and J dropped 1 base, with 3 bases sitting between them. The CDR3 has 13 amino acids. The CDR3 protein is CASSQDRNTEAFF. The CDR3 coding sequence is TGCGCCAGCAGCCAAGACAGGAACACTGAAGCTTTCTTT.

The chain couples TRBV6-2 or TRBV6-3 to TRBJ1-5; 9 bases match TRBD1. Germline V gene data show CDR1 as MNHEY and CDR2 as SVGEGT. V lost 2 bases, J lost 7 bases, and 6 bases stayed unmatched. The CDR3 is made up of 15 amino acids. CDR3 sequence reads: CASSYLGQGSQPQHF. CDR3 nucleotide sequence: TGTGCCAGCAGTTACCTGGGACAGGGCAGCCAGCCCCAGCATTTT.

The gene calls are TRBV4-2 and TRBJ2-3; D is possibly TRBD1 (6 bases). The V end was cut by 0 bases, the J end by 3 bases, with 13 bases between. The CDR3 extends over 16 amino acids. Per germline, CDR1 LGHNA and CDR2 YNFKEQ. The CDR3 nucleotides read TGTGCCAGCAGCCAAGATGTGGGACAAAAAACAGATACGCAGTATTTT. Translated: CASSQDVGQKTDTQYF.

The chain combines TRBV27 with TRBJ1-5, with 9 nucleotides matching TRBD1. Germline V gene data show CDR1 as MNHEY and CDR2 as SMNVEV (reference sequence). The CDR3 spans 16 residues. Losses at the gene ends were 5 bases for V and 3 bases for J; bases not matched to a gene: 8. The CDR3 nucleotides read TGTGCCAGCAGTCGTGACCGGGACAGGGCCAATCAGCCCCAGCATTTT. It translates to CASSRDRDRANQPQHF.

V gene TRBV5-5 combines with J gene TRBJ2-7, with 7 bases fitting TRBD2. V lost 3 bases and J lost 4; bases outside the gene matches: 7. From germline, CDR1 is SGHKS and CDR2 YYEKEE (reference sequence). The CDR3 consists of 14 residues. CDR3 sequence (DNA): TGTGCCAGCAGCTCTCCCGGGCGGGAGTACGAGCAGTACTTC. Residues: CASSSPGREYEQYF.

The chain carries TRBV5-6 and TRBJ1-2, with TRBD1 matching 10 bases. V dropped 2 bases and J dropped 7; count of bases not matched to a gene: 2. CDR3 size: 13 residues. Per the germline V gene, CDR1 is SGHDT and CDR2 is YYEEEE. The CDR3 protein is CASSFGTGVGYTF. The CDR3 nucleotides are TGTGCCAGCAGCTTTGGGACAGGGGTTGGCTACACCTTC. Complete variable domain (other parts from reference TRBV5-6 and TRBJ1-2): DAGVTQSPTHLIKTRGQQVTLRCSPKSGHDTVSWYQQALGQGPQFIFQYYEEEERQRGNFPDRFSGHQFPNYSSELNVNALLLGDSALYLCASSFGTGVGYTFGSGTRLTVV.

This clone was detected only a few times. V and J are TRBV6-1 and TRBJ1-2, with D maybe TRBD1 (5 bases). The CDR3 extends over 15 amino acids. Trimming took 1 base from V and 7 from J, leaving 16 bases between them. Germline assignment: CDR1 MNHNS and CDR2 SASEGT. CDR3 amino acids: CASSEEGWSGSGYTF. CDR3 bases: TGTGCCAGCAGTGAAGAGGGGTGGTCAGGCTCTGGCTACACCTTC.

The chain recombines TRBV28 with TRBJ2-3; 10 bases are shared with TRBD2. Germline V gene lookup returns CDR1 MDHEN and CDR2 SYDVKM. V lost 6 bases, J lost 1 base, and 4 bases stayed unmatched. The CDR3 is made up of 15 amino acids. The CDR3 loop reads CASSPGTSGTDTQYF. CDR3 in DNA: TGTGCCAGCAGCCCCGGGACTAGCGGCACAGATACGCAGTATTTT.

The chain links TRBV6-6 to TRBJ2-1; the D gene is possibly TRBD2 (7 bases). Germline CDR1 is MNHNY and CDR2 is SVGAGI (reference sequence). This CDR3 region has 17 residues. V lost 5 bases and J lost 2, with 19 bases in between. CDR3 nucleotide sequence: TGTGCCAGCAGTCCCTTGAGGGGGGGTCTCACCTACAATGAGCAGTTCTTC. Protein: CASSPLRGGLTYNEQFF.